Detailed here is one T cell receptor beta chain. As yet, its antigen is unknown. The CDR3 totals 14 residues. CDR1 and CDR2 (germline): SGHRS, YFSETQ. Trimming left V 4 bases short and J 1 base short, with 11 bases between. This record belongs to a study of T cells in localized non-small cell lung cancer. TCRdb's copy holds only in-frame clones and misses some; the assay was immunoSEQ multiplex PCR. Among under 11,000 clones listed, 29% were seen once. General study findings and limits: In adjacent lung appeared a median around 60 of the top 100 tumor clones.

The sample in question was lung tumor tissue, obtained before any cancer treatment. V and J are TRBV5-1 and TRBJ1-1; D remains unclear. The TCR originated in a man aged 35 to 69 with stage I lung adenocarcinoma. The DNA for the CDR3 is TGCGCCAGCAGCCCGCCACCGGGGAACACTGAAGCTTTCTTT. Its protein is CASSPPPGNTEAFF.